The clone carrying this T cell receptor (beta chain) was counted a few times. Its antigen is still unknown. This entry is derived from a study of shared clonotypes between healthy human individuals. Turning to the study itself: Each donor's CD8 memory used one plate, CD8 naive two, each CD4 subset three.

Study observations and caveats: Clonotypes which were not shared had lower generation probabilities than clonotypes that all four donors shared. Around 5% of naive CD4 clonotypes were common to a few donors.

For sorted subsets, about 190 ng DNA per replicate equaled tens of thousands of T cell genomes. Sequencing used immunoSEQ multiplex PCR; TCRdb keeps in-frame clones, though not all of them. The sample has about 1 million clones; about 70% are singletons. The clonotype was recovered from a man in his late teens or twenties in good health. Material: memory CD4+ T cells sorted from blood. Subset given: CD45RA-negative fraction.

Here the CDR3 DNA reads TGCAGCGTTGAGAGCGTGGGGGGGCGACATTTT. As protein: CSVESVGGRHF. This rearrangement joins TRBV29-1 to TRBJ1-5; the D gene is possibly TRBD1 (6 bases). Germline CDR1 is SQVTM and CDR2 is ANQGSEA. V gave up 3 bases and J gave up 16 bases, with 16 bases separating them. The CDR3 contains 11 residues.